The clone carrying this T cell receptor (beta chain) occurred a few times. This record comes from a study of human T cells and chemical hapten exposure. The length of the CDR3 is 13 residues. CDR1 and CDR2 from the germline V gene are SGHDN and FVKESK. V was cut by 0 bases and J by 6 bases, with 9 bases left in between. Time point here: patch test 1, 2 weeks after DPC sensitization. Treatment specified: therapeutic diphenylcyclopropenone sensitization with weekly scalp DPC. It was the library that attached unique molecular identifiers to individual cDNA molecules. One entry per CDR3 protein results from TCRdb running MiXCR on the RACE reads. The data hold approximately 90,000 distinct CDR3 sequences, with 10% to 13% observed a single time.

This chain connects TRBV14 to TRBJ2-7; perhaps TRBD1 as D (5 bases). This TCR was recovered from a man between 35 and 55 years old with alopecia areata. Some clones in this sample may be carry-over from other donors' samples. Material: whole blood, obtained in connection with sensitization to the hapten diphenylcyclopropenone (DPC). The CDR3 reads CASSQDPRVEQYF. The CDR3 bases are TGTGCCAGCAGCCAAGATCCCAGGGTCGAGCAGTACTTC.